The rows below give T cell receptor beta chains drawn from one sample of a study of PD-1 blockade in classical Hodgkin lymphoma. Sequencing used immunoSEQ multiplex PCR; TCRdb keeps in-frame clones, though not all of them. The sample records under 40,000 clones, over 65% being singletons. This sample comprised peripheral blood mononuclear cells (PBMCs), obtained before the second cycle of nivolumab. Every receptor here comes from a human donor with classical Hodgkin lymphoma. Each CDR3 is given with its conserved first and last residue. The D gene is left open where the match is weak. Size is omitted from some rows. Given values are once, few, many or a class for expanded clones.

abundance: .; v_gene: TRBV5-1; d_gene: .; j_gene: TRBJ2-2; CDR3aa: CASSWAGPRAGELFF; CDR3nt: TGCGCCAGCAGCTGGGCAGGGCCCCGGGCCGGGGAGCTGTTTTTT
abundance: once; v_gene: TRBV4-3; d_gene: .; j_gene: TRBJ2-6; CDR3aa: CASSQGDLHFSGANVLTF; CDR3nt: TGCGCCAGCAGCCAAGGGGACTTACATTTCTCTGGGGCCAACGTCCTGACTTTC
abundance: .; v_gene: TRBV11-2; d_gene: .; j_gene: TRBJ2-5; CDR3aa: CASSFNAGSEETQYF; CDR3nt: TGTGCCAGCAGCTTTAACGCGGGATCCGAAGAGACCCAGTACTTC
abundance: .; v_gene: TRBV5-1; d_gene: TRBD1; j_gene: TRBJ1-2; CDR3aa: CASSFQGGGSGDYGYTF; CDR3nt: TGCGCCAGCAGCTTCCAGGGGGGAGGCAGTGGGGACTATGGCTACACCTTC
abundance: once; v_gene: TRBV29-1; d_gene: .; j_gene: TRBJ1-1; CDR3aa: CSVEREGRAPTTEAFF; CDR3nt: TGCAGCGTTGAAAGGGAGGGGAGGGCCCCGACCACTGAAGCTTTCTTT
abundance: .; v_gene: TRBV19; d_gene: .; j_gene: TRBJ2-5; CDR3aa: CASSIGTAQETQYF; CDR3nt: TGTGCCAGTAGTATAGGTACAGCCCAAGAGACCCAGTACTTC
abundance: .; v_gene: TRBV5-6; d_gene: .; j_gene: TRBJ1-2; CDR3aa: CASRYGREGFPNYGYTF; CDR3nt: TGTGCCAGCCGCTATGGCAGGGAAGGATTCCCGAACTATGGCTACACCTTC
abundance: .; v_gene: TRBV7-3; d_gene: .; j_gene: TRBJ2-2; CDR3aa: CASSLSVTGELFF; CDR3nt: TGTGCCAGCAGCTTATCCGTAACCGGGGAGCTGTTTTTT
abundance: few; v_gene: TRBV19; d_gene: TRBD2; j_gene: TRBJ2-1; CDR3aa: CASSLTSVSYNEQFF; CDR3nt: TGTGCCAGTAGTTTGACTAGCGTCTCCTACAATGAGCAGTTCTTC
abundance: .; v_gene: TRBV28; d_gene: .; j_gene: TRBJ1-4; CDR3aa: CASIASGAGEKLFF; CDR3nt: TGTGCCAGCATTGCGTCCGGGGCAGGGGAAAAACTGTTTTTT
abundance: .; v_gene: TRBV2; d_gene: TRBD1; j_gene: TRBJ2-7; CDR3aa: CASRLDRGNYEQYF; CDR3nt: TGTGCCAGCAGACTGGACAGGGGGAACTACGAGCAGTACTTC
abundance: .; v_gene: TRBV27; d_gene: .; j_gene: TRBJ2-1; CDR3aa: CASVGEPYNEQFF; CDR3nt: TGTGCCAGCGTGGGGGAACCGTACAATGAGCAGTTCTTC
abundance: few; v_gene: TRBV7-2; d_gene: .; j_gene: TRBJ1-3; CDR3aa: CASGPREGIYSGNTIYF; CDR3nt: TGTGCCAGCGGACCACGGGAGGGCATCTACTCTGGAAACACCATATATTTT
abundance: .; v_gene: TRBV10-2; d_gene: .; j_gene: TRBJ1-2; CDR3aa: CASNEGGGYTF; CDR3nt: TGCGCCAGCAATGAGGGGGGCGGCTACACCTTC
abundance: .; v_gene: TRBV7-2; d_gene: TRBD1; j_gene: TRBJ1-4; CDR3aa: CASSLQGASTNEKLFF; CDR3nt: TGTGCCAGCAGCCTACAGGGGGCGTCAACTAATGAAAAACTGTTTTTT
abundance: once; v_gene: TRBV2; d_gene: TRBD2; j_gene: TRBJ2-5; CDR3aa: CASSLTSGGASTQYF; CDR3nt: TGTGCCAGCAGCTTGACTAGCGGGGGAGCCTCGACCCAGTACTTC
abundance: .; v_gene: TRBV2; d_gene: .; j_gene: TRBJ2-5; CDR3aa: CASSETYGVIQETQYF; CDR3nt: TGTGCCAGCAGTGAAACCTACGGCGTGATACAAGAGACCCAGTACTTC
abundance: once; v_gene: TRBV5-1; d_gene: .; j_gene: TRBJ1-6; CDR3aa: CASSQTQGFGSPLHF; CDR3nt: TGCGCCAGCAGCCAAACTCAGGGCTTCGGTTCACCCCTCCACTTT
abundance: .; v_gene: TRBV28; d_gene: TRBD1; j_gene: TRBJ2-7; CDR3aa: CASRSGQTYEQYF; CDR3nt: TGTGCCAGCAGATCGGGACAGACCTACGAGCAGTACTTC
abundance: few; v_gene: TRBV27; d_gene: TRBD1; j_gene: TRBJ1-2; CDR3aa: CASSLSPARGHGYTF; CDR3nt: TGTGCCAGCAGTTTAAGCCCGGCCAGGGGGCACGGCTACACCTTC
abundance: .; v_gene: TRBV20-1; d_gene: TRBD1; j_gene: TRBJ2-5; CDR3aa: CSGQGQETQYF; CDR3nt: TGCAGTGGACAGGGGCAAGAGACCCAGTACTTC
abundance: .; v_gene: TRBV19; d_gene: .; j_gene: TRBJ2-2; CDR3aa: CASRDPGELFF; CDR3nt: TGTGCCAGTAGGGACCCCGGGGAGCTGTTTTTT
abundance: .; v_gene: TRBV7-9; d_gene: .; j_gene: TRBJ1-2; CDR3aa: CASSLVAGGGNGYTF; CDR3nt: TGTGCCAGCAGCTTAGTCGCTGGTGGGGGAAATGGCTACACCTTC
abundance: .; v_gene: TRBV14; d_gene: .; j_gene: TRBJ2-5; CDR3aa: CASSQGASAGETQYF; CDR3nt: TGTGCCAGCAGCCAAGGGGCTAGCGCCGGGGAGACCCAGTACTTC
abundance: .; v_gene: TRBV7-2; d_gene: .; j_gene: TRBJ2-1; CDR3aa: CASTNYRSNEQFF; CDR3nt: TGTGCCAGCACTAATTACAGGTCCAATGAGCAGTTCTTC
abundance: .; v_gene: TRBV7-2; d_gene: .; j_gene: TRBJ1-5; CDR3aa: CASSLEVSNQPQHF; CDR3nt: TGTGCCAGCAGCTTAGAGGTTAGCAATCAGCCCCAGCATTTT
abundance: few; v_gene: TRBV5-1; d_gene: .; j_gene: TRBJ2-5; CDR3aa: CASSPLYGGALETQYF; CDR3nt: TGCGCCAGCAGCCCGCTTTATGGGGGGGCCTTGGAGACCCAGTACTTC
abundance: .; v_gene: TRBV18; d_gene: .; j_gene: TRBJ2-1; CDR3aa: CASSPKGVYNEQFF; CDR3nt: TGTGCCAGCTCACCGAAAGGGGTTTACAATGAGCAGTTCTTC
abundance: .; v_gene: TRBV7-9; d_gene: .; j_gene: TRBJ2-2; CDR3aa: CASSAPVGGELFF; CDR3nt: TGTGCCAGCAGCGCCCCAGTGGGCGGGGAGCTGTTTTTT
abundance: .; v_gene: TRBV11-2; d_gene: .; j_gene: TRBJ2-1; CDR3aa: CASSVTGADTIQFF; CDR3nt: TGTGCCAGCAGCGTTACGGGGGCAGACACGATTCAGTTCTTC
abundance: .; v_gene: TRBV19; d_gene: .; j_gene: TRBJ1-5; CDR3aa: CASSFPETVYQPQHF; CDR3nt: TGTGCCAGTAGTTTCCCTGAGACAGTATATCAGCCCCAGCATTTT
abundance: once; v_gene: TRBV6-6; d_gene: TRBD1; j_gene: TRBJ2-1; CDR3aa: CASRGDRGSYNEQFF; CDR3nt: TGTGCCAGCAGAGGGGACAGGGGGAGTTACAATGAGCAGTTCTTC
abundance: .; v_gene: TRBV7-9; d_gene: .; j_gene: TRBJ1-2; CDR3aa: CASSLVIGGVDGYTF; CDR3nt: TGTGCCAGCAGCTTAGTCATCGGGGGGGTTGATGGCTACACCTTC
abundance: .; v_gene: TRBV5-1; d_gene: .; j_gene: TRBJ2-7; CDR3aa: CASLPSYEQYF; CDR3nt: TGCGCCAGCCTACCCTCTTACGAGCAGTACTTC
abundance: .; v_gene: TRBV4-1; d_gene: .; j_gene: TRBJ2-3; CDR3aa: CASSQFGAGTSTDTQYF; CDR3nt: TGCGCCAGCAGCCAGTTCGGGGCCGGGACTAGCACAGATACGCAGTATTTT
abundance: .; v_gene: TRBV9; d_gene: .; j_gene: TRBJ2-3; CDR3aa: CASSSQSTDTQYF; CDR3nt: TGTGCCAGCAGCTCCCAGTCCACAGATACGCAGTATTTT
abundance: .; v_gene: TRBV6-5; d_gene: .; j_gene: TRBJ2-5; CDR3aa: CASSYAVEETQYF; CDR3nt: TGTGCCAGCAGTTACGCGGTAGAAGAGACCCAGTACTTC
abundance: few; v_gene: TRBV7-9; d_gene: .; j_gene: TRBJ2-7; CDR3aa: CASSLGSFSYEQYF; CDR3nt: TGTGCCAGCAGCTTGGGGTCTTTCTCCTACGAGCAGTACTTC
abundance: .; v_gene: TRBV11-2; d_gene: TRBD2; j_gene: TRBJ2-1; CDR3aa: CASSLAGGANNEQFF; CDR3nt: TGTGCCAGCAGCTTAGCCGGGGGGGCCAACAATGAGCAGTTCTTC
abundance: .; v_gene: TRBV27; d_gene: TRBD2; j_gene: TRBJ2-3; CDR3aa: CASSHSGADTQYF; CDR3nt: TGTGCCAGCAGCCATAGCGGGGCAGATACGCAGTATTTT
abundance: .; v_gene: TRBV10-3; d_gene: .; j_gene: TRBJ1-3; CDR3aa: CAISGGPGNTIYF; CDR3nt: TGTGCCATCAGTGGGGGGCCTGGAAACACCATATATTTT
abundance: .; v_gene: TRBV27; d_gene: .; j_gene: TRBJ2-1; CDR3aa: CASSLEGLGYNEQFF; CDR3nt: TGTGCCAGCAGTTTAGAGGGGTTGGGTTACAATGAGCAGTTCTTC
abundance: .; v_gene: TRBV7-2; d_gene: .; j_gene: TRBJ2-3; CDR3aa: CASSLANAVDTQYF; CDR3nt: TGTGCCAGCAGCTTAGCCAACGCAGTTGATACGCAGTATTTT
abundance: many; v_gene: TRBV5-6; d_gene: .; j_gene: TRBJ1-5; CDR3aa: CASSLGLKEPQHF; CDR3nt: TGTGCCAGCAGCTTGGGACTAAAGGAACCCCAGCATTTT
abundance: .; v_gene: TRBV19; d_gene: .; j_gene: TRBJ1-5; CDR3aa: CASRPAGSSQPQHF; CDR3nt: TGTGCCAGTAGACCGGCGGGGTCTTCTCAGCCCCAGCATTTT
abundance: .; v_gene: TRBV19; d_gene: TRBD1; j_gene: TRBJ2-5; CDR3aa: CASRAGTGAQETQYF; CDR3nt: TGTGCCAGTAGGGCGGGGACAGGAGCCCAAGAGACCCAGTACTTC
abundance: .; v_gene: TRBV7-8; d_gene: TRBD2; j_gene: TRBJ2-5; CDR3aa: CASSLAGLGHRETQYF; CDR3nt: TGTGCCAGCAGCTTGGCGGGACTAGGGCATAGGGAGACCCAGTACTTC
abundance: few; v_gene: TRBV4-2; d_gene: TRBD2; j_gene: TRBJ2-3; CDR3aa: CASSQDRSGGTDTQYF; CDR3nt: TGTGCCAGCAGCCAAGATAGGAGCGGGGGCACAGATACGCAGTATTTT
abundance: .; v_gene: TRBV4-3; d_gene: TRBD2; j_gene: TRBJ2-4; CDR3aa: CASSQDPSGGAPQYF; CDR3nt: TGCGCCAGCAGCCAAGATCCTAGCGGGGGGGCCCCTCAGTACTTC
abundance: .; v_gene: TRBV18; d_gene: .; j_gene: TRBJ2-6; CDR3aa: CASSPSTNSGANVLTF; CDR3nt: TGTGCCAGCTCACCATCGACGAACTCTGGGGCCAACGTCCTGACTTTC
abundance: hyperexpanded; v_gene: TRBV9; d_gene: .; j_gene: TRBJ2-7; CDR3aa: CASSVSVKQSPYEQYF; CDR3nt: TGTGCCAGCAGCGTATCGGTGAAACAGAGCCCCTACGAGCAGTACTTC
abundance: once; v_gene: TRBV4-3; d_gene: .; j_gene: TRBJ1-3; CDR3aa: CASSQDYTIYF; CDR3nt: TGCGCCAGCAGCCAAGATTACACCATATATTTT
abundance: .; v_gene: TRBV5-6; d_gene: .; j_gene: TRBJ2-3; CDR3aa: CASSPQSTDTQYF; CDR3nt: TGTGCCAGCAGCCCGCAGAGCACAGATACGCAGTATTTT
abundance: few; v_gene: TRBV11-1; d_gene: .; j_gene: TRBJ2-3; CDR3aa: CASSLDGTDTQYF; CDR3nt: TGTGCCAGCAGCTTAGATGGAACAGATACGCAGTATTTT
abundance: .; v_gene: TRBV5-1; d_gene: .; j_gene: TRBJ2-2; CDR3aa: CASSQPQGELFF; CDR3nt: TGCGCCAGCAGCCAGCCCCAGGGGGAGCTGTTTTTT
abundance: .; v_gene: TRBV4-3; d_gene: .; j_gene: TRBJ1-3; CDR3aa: CASSQSRDSGNTIYF; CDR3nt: TGCGCCAGCAGCCAGAGCAGGGATTCAGGAAACACCATATATTTT
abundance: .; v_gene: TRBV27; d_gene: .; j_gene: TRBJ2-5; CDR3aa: CASSLGDGGQETQYF; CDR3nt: TGTGCCAGCAGTTTGGGAGATGGCGGCCAAGAGACCCAGTACTTC
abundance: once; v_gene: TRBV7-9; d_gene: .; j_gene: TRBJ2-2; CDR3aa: CASSQRQTGELFF; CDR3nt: TGTGCCAGCAGCCAACGACAGACCGGGGAGCTGTTTTTT
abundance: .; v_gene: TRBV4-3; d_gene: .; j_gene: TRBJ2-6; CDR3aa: CASSKGVLGANVLTF; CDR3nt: TGCGCCAGCAGCAAGGGGGTTCTCGGGGCCAACGTCCTGACTTTC
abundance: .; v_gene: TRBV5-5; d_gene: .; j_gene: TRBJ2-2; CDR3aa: CASSFVDRELFF; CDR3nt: TGTGCCAGCAGCTTTGTCGACAGGGAGCTGTTTTTT